This TCR beta chain came from a study of molecular identifiers for immune sequencing clone quantification. Findings and caveats of the study: Over 97% of effector molecules, but under 1% in naive cells, were held by clones with more than 20 RNA copies. Identical TCR molecules can share a barcode, and this sharing could underestimate highly expanded clone sizes.

The table lists this clonotype with a few counts. Its antigen is unidentified. Each library that profiled naive CD8 cells came from around 20,000 to 990,000 sorted cells with 10%, 30% or 50% RNA. Based on a CD8+CD4-CCR7+CD45RA+ profile, naive CD8 T cells were sorted. TCRdb redid the calling of the PCR reads with MiXCR, one entry per CDR3 protein. Of approximately 550,000 distinct CDR3 sequences detected, about 21% appear once; the ten largest clones hold 0.7% to 1%. Germline CDR1 and CDR2: MNHEY and SVGAGI. The CDR3 runs to 15 residues. The germline V and J ends were trimmed by 2 bases and 1 base, with 11 bases remaining between them.

Material for sequencing was naive CD8+ T cells from blood, with Jurkat cell RNA spiked in. The subset is: FACS-sorted CD8+CD4-CCR7+CD45RA+ naive T cells. The sequence was collected from a human donor in good health. Some libraries in this study had Jurkat cell RNA spiked in. This sequence joins TRBV6-5 and TRBJ2-5; D is perhaps TRBD1 (6 bases). DNA of the CDR3: TGTGCCAGCAGTTACAGGGGGTTTTTCCAAGAGACCCAGTACTTC. Its protein product is CASSYRGFFQETQYF.